This TCR beta chain was found in a study of blood T cells in healthy people across ages. Primers used in a second PCR of about 6 to 11 cycles were a sample-barcoded 5' primer and a J-beta primer mix. Tags on each cDNA molecule came from a template-switch adaptor with 12 random nucleotides. TCRdb re-called the 5' RACE reads with MiXCR, one entry per CDR3 protein. Of hundreds of thousands of distinct CDR3 sequences in the sample, around three fifths were seen once. The draw of peripheral blood yielded roughly 10 milliliters from each donor. There were at least 6 micrograms of total RNA extracted from every sample. The CDR3 consists of 17 residues. CDR1 and CDR2 (germline): MDHEN, SYDVKM. J gave up 7 bases and V 2 bases, and 17 bases lay outside the gene matches.

Sequenced input: blood. The V call is TRBV28, the J call TRBJ2-7, with 7 bases that match TRBD1. The receptor was derived from a man aged 40-55 years in good health. The CDR3 DNA reads TGTGCCAGCAGTTTAACATCACGGGACAGATTAGCCAATGAGCAGTACTTC. It codes for CASSLTSRDRLANEQYF.